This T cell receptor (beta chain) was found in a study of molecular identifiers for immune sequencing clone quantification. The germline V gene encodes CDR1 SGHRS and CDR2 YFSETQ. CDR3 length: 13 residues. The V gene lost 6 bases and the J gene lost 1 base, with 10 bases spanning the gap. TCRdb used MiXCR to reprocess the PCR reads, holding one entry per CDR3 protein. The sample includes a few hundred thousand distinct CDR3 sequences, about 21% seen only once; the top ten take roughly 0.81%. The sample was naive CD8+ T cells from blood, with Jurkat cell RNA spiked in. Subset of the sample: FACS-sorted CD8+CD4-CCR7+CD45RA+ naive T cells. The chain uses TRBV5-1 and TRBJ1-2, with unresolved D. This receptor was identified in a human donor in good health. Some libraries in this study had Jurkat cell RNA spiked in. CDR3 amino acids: CASNSDRNYGYTF. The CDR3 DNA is TGCGCCAGCAATTCTGACCGTAACTATGGCTACACCTTC.